These 30 T cell receptor beta chains originate from one sample sequenced in a study of cytomegalovirus exposure and HLA in healthy donors. Clones were sequenced by immunoSEQ multiplex PCR, and TCRdb holds only the in-frame ones, with some missing. Of a few hundred thousand clones detected, about 90% appear once; the ten largest clones hold around 11%. The sequenced sample consisted of PBMCs. The receptors derive from a man aged 18 to 29 in good health and CMV-seropositive.

The chain employs TRBV4-1 and TRBJ2-7; D may be TRBD1 or TRBD2 (6 bases each). This CDR3 is 15 amino acids long. Trimming took off 0 bases at V and 0 bases at J, with 9 bases between the two ends. Germline V gene lookup returns CDR1 MGHRA and CDR2 YSYEKL. The CDR3 region has the DNA TGCGCCAGCAGCCAAGAAGGGGGGATCTCCTACGAGCAGTACTTC. Its protein is CASSQEGGISYEQYF.

The rearrangement joins TRBV30 to TRBJ2-3, with 8 nucleotides matching TRBD2. CDR1 and CDR2 (germline): GTSNPN, SVGIG (reference sequence). V gave up 4 bases and J gave up 0 bases; unmatched junction bases: 15. The CDR3 runs to 18 residues. The DNA for the CDR3 is TGTGCCTGGAAGAGTAAAGAGCGGGAGACAGGTAGCACAGATACGCAGTATTTT. It is translated as CAWKSKERETGSTDTQYF.

The V call is TRBV10-1, the J call TRBJ1-2; D remains ambiguous. From germline, CDR1 is WNHNN and CDR2 SYGVQD (reference sequence). The CDR3 length is 10 residues. V was pared by 7 bases and J by 5 bases, with 5 bases between. The CDR3 DNA reads as TGCGCCAGCATTCCGTATGGCTACACCTTC. Amino acid sequence: CASIPYGYTF.

This clone occurred a few times. The V call is TRBV19, the J call TRBJ2-7, with D maybe TRBD1 (5 bases). The V and J ends lost 8 bases and 2 bases respectively, with 13 bases between them. Germline CDR1 and CDR2: LNHDA and SQIVND (reference sequence). The CDR3 consists of 13 residues. The CDR3 coding sequence is TGTGCCAGTGGTCCAGGGCAAACCTACGAGCAGTACTTC. Translation gives CASGPGQTYEQYF.

The chain couples TRBV29-1 to TRBJ1-5; D gene uncertain. The CDR3 extends over 13 amino acids. V lost 7 bases to trimming and J lost 0 bases, with 10 bases between them. Germline V CDR1 and CDR2: SQVTM, ANQGSEA. The CDR3, as DNA: TGCAGCGCTGCCGGGGATAGCAATCAGCCCCAGCATTTT. Encoded protein: CSAAGDSNQPQHF.

This chain links TRBV2 with TRBJ1-1; D may be TRBD1 (5 bases). The germline V and J ends were trimmed by 10 bases and 5 bases, with 14 bases remaining between them. CDR1 SNHLY and CDR2 FYNNEI come from the germline V gene. CDR3 length: 12 amino acids. The CDR3 here is CATQPGLTEAFF. The CDR3 DNA follows: TGTGCCACTCAACCAGGGCTTACTGAAGCTTTCTTT.

The V call is TRBV20-1, the J call TRBJ2-1; D not certain. Per germline, CDR1 DFQATT and CDR2 SNEGSKA (reference sequence). Trimming left V 7 bases short and J 9 bases short, with 10 bases between. This CDR3 comprises 10 residues. Here the CDR3 DNA reads TGCAGTGTCAGAAGGAGTGAGCAGTTCTTC. It codes for CSVRRSEQFF.

This chain uses TRBV14 with TRBJ1-1; D gene unclear. Germline CDR1 is SGHDN and CDR2 is FVKESK. This CDR3 has 13 amino acids. The V and J ends lost 2 bases and 7 bases respectively, with 11 bases between them. The CDR3 reads CASSQLGRREAFF. In nucleotides, the CDR3 is TGTGCCAGCAGCCAACTCGGACGGCGTGAAGCTTTCTTT. Full variable domain (remainder filled in from reference TRBV14 and TRBJ1-1): EAGVTQFPSHSVIEKGQTVTLRCDPISGHDNLYWYRRVMGKEIKFLLHFVKESKQDESGMPNNRFLAERTGGTYSTLKVQPAELEDSGVYFCASSQLGRREAFFGQGTRLTVV.

V and J are TRBV4-1 and TRBJ1-5, with D possibly being TRBD1 (6 bases). CDR3 length: 13 amino acids. Trimming removed 8 bases at V and 11 bases at J, with 19 bases between. Germline CDR1 is MGHRA and CDR2 is YSYEKL. This chain's CDR3 is CASGTAGAAAQHF. Here the CDR3 DNA reads TGCGCCAGCGGGACGGCGGGGGCAGCGGCCCAGCATTTT.

The CDR3 loop is CASNPISQVTSYNEQFF. In nucleotides, the CDR3 is TGTGCCAGCAACCCCATTTCACAGGTTACCTCCTACAATGAGCAGTTCTTC. V usage is TRBV27 and J usage is TRBJ2-1, with a weak D call TRBD1 (5 bases). In germline, CDR1 is MNHEY, CDR2 SMNVEV (reference sequence). Between the trimmed V and J ends, which lost 7 bases and 0 bases, there was a span of 19 bases. The CDR3 runs 17 residues.

The chain combines TRBV21-1 with TRBJ1-1; the tabulated D call, TRBD1, remains unverified against the DNA. TRBV21-1 represents a pseudogene. The CDR3 is made up of 15 amino acids. The CDR3 region is CASSKEGQMNTEAFF. The DNA for the CDR3 is TGTGCCAGCAGCAAAGAGGGACAGATGAACACTGAAGCTTTCTTT.

The V and J genes are TRBV27 and TRBJ2-3; 8 nucleotides agree with TRBD2. The CDR3 has 16 amino acids. Trimming took 5 bases from V and 3 from J; bases not matched to a gene: 10. Germline assignment: CDR1 MNHEY and CDR2 SMNVEV (reference sequence). This CDR3 is CASSPSREGPTDTQYF. As DNA, the CDR3 is TGTGCCAGCAGTCCGAGTCGGGAGGGCCCGACAGATACGCAGTATTTT.

CDR3 amino acids: CASSPGQTYEQYF. The CDR3 DNA is TGTGCCAGCAGCCCCGGACAGACCTACGAGCAGTACTTC. The rearrangement joins TRBV28 to TRBJ2-7; possibly TRBD1 for D (6 bases). The CDR3 has 13 residues. Per the germline V gene, CDR1 is MDHEN and CDR2 is SYDVKM. V dropped 6 bases and J dropped 2 bases, with 11 bases sitting between them.

V usage is TRBV7-2 and J usage is TRBJ1-2; TRBD1 might be the D (5 bases). Trimming shortened V by 3 bases and J by 8 bases, and 13 bases separated the two germline ends. CDR3 length equals 13 residues. Germline CDR1 is SGHTA and CDR2 is FQGNSA. The CDR3 DNA sequence: TGTGCCAGCAGCTTCTTCGCAGGGAACGGCTACACCTTC. This gives the protein CASSFFAGNGYTF.

This clone was detected once. The chain couples TRBV27 to TRBJ1-1; D is undetermined. With 0 bases removed from V and 6 bases from J, the gap between germline ends came to 14 bases. Germline values: CDR1 MNHEY, CDR2 SMNVEV (reference sequence). There are 15 residues in the CDR3. DNA for the CDR3: TGTGCCAGCAGTTTATCGTGGCTGAAGTCCGCTGAAGCTTTCTTT. Residues: CASSLSWLKSAEAFF.

This clone was observed a handful of times. The genes are TRBV19 and TRBJ1-5; perhaps TRBD1 as D (5 bases). Per germline, CDR1 LNHDA and CDR2 SQIVND (reference sequence). The CDR3 is 15 residues long. V was trimmed by 2 bases and J by 1 base, leaving 9 bases between them. The CDR3 DNA sequence: TGTGCCAGTAGTATAAAGGACACGAGCAATCAGCCCCAGCATTTT. It codes for CASSIKDTSNQPQHF.

This sequence joins TRBV5-1 and TRBJ2-7; the D gene could be TRBD1 or TRBD2 (5 bases each). V gave up 0 bases and J gave up 2 bases, with 15 bases separating them. Germline CDR1 SGHRS, CDR2 YFSETQ. There are 16 residues in the CDR3. The CDR3 spells CASSLGPGIGAYEQYF. The CDR3 nucleotides read TGCGCCAGCAGCTTGGGACCAGGGATCGGGGCCTACGAGCAGTACTTC. Full variable domain (rest looked up from reference TRBV5-1 and TRBJ2-7): KAGVTQTPRYLIKTRGQQVTLSCSPISGHRSVSWYQQTPGQGLQFLFEYFSETQRNKGNFPGRFSGRQFSNSRSEMNVSTLELGDSALYLCASSLGPGIGAYEQYFGPGTRLTVT.

The chain joins TRBV28 to TRBJ2-5; D is unclear. Trimming shortened V by 3 bases and J by 1 base, and 12 bases separated the two germline ends. The CDR3 is 15 residues long. Germline loops: CDR1 MDHEN, CDR2 SYDVKM. The DNA for the CDR3 is TGTGCCAGCAGTTTCCCGCGCGAACCCCAAGAGACCCAGTACTTC. It yields the protein CASSFPREPQETQYF.

This clone was observed a handful of times. This sequence joins TRBV28 and TRBJ1-2; no clear D gene. The germline V gene encodes CDR1 MDHEN and CDR2 SYDVKM. The CDR3 runs 14 residues. V lost 5 bases and J lost 6, with 16 bases in between. The CDR3 region is CASSLSGRRNGYTF. The CDR3 bases are TGTGCCAGCAGTCTGTCAGGAAGACGGAATGGCTACACCTTC.

A note on this clone: Other nucleotide sequences from this sample produce the same CDR3. The chain joins TRBV5-6 to TRBJ2-3; D remains unclear. There are 13 residues in the CDR3. V was clipped by 1 base and J by 3 bases, with 6 bases between them. From germline, CDR1 is SGHDT and CDR2 YYEEEE. CDR3 coding DNA: TGTGCCAGCAGCTTGAAGGGTACAGATACGCAGTATTTT. This sequence encodes CASSLKGTDTQYF.

This clone has more than one count but fewer than ten. The gene calls are TRBV6-5 and TRBJ2-7; TRBD1 matches 11 bases. V was pared by 6 bases and J by 3 bases, with 4 bases of the junction left unmatched. CDR3 length: 14 amino acids. Germline V gene sequence: CDR1 MNHEY, CDR2 SVGAGI. The CDR3 bases are TGTGCCAGCAGGCGGGGACAGGGGGGCTACGAGCAGTACTTC. Translated, it gives CASRRGQGGYEQYF.

The rearrangement joins TRBV6-5 to TRBJ1-2, with 8 nucleotides matching TRBD1. Germline V gives CDR1 MNHEY, CDR2 SVGAGI. The CDR3 is 16 amino acids. Trimming removed 4 bases from V and 5 bases from J; junction bases left unmatched: 12. The CDR3 bases are TGTGCCAGCAGTTTAGGACAGGGAGTAGTAAAATATGGCTACACCTTC. Translating gives CASSLGQGVVKYGYTF.

The chain recombines TRBV5-4 with TRBJ1-2; possibly TRBD1 for D (5 bases). This CDR3 contains 13 residues. Looked up from germline, CDR1 is SGHNT and CDR2 is YYREEE (reference sequence). V lost 3 bases, J lost 9 bases, and 15 bases lay in between. CDR3 in DNA: TGTGCCAGCAGCTGGGGGGACCGTGGGAGCTACACCTTC. Protein product: CASSWGDRGSYTF.

In this sample, this clone turned up a few times. In nucleotides, the CDR3 is TGTGCCAGCAGCCACAGGGCGGGAATCGAGCAGTACTTC. Its protein product is CASSHRAGIEQYF. This chain uses TRBV25-1 with TRBJ2-7, with D perhaps being TRBD1 or TRBD2 (6 bases each). Trimming took 6 bases from V and 6 from J, leaving 15 bases between them. Germline V lookup: CDR1 MGHDK, CDR2 SYGVNS. The CDR3 contains 13 residues.

This chain uses TRBV25-1 with TRBJ2-3; TRBD1 matches at 9 bases. Looked up from germline, CDR1 is MGHDK and CDR2 is SYGVNS. Losses at the gene ends were 5 bases for V and 7 bases for J; bases not matched to a gene: 7. The CDR3 has 14 residues. CDR3 amino acids: CASSWTGEDHTQYF. The CDR3, as DNA: TGTGCCAGCAGTTGGACAGGGGAGGATCATACGCAGTATTTT.

The rearrangement links TRBV7-9 to TRBJ2-7; 10 nucleotides match TRBD1. V shed 2 bases and J 4 bases; nucleotides not matched to a gene: 14. CDR3 length: 18 residues. Germline CDR1 is SEHNR and CDR2 is FQNEAQ (reference sequence). The chain's CDR3 is CASSLILGVGQGSYEQYF. CDR3 DNA: TGTGCCAGCAGCTTAATTTTGGGAGTGGGACAGGGGTCATACGAGCAGTACTTC. Supplemented by reference TRBV7-9 and TRBJ2-7, the full variable domain reads DTGVSQNPRHKITKRGQNVTFRCDPISEHNRLYWYRQTLGQGPEFLTYFQNEAQLEKSRLLSDRFSAERPKGSFSTLEIQRTEQGDSAMYLCASSLILGVGQGSYEQYFGPGTRLTVT.

This chain joins TRBV18 and TRBJ1-3, with 9 positions matching TRBD1. J gave up 2 bases and V 4 bases, and 0 bases lay outside the gene matches. The V gene's germline CDR1 is KGHSH and CDR2 LQKENI. The CDR3 consists of 14 residues. The CDR3 loop reads CASSRQGAGNTIYF. CDR3 DNA sequence: TGTGCCAGCTCACGACAGGGGGCTGGAAACACCATATATTTT.

The gene calls are TRBV18 and TRBJ2-7; 11 bases are a match to TRBD1. CDR1 and CDR2 (germline): KGHSH, LQKENI. V lost 6 bases and J lost 5; bases outside the gene matches: 9. The CDR3 sequence is 15 residues long. This CDR3 reads CASSPQRTGGNEQYF. DNA for the CDR3: TGTGCCAGCTCGCCCCAAAGGACAGGGGGCAACGAGCAGTACTTC.

The chain is built from TRBV5-1 and TRBJ2-1; TRBD2 agrees at 10 bases. Germline CDR1 and CDR2: SGHRS and YFSETQ. Unmatched junction bases numbered 8, after V lost 4 bases and J lost 7 bases. This CDR3 is 15 amino acids long. This CDR3 reads CASSHGLADLNEQFF. The CDR3 DNA is TGCGCCAGCAGCCACGGACTAGCGGACTTAAATGAGCAGTTCTTC.

The chain uses TRBV4-3 and TRBJ2-7; 7 bases line up with TRBD2. This CDR3 has 15 amino acids. V gave up 1 base and J gave up 2 bases; unmatched junction bases: 5. Germline V gene data show CDR1 as LGHNA and CDR2 as YSLEER. The CDR3 bases are TGCGCCAGCAGCCAAGGTAGCGGGCAACCCTACGAGCAGTACTTC. Residues: CASSQGSGQPYEQYF.